This TCR beta chain comes out of a study of spatial heterogeneity in lung cancer. MiXCR, applied by TCRdb to the 5' RACE reads, yields one record per CDR3 protein. The sample lists approximately 24,000 distinct CDR3 sequences; 4.5% to 5.5% were seen once. The CDR3 spans 14 residues. CDR1 MNHEY and CDR2 SVGEGT come from the germline V gene. The V gene lost 10 bases and the J gene lost 3 bases, with 17 bases spanning the gap. This clonotype was found many times. The time point: sample taken at primary tumor resection. Sequencing was performed on whole RNA extracted from tumor and nontumor lung tissue, or from frozen PBMC, and the material was left unsorted.

V and J are TRBV6-2 or TRBV6-3 and TRBJ2-3, with a weak D call TRBD2 (6 bases). The input for sequencing was PBMCs, taken at surgery. This sequence was found in a male donor with early-stage non-small cell lung cancer. The CDR3 loop reads CATRPTGRTDTQYF. Written as DNA, the CDR3 is TGTGCCACTCGACCAACGGGGAGGACAGATACGCAGTATTTT.